The next 5 T cell receptor beta chains were all read from a single sample in a study of human T cells and chemical hapten exposure. TCRdb called the RACE reads again in MiXCR, with one record for every CDR3 protein. Of over 100,000 distinct CDR3 sequences listed, about 8.2% are singletons. The sample's time point: healthy volunteer bleed at 2 weeks. Extraction of total RNA was performed on unfractionated whole blood. The source material was whole blood. These receptors all stem from a male donor in good health. Some clones in this sample may be carry-over from other donors' samples.

The chain is built from TRBV10-3 and TRBJ2-1, with D possibly called TRBD1 or TRBD2 (5 bases each). The CDR3 is 15 amino acids. V lost 2 bases to trimming and J lost 6 bases, with 14 bases between them. The germline V gene has CDR1 ENHRY and CDR2 SYGVKD. The CDR3 DNA sequence: TGTGCCATCAGTGAGGGAGCGAGGGGCCCCAATGAGCAGTTCTTC. Protein product: CAISEGARGPNEQFF.

This clonotype has ten or more counts. The chain has TRBV5-1 and TRBJ2-7; D unclear. The CDR3 is 13 amino acids. Germline-derived CDR1 and CDR2 are SGHRS and YFSETQ. V was trimmed by 4 bases and J by 3 bases, leaving 11 bases between them. CDR3 residues: CASSPDLIYEQYF. CDR3 nucleotides: TGCGCCAGCAGCCCGGACCTAATCTACGAGCAGTACTTC.

This clonotype was seen a few times. This sequence joins TRBV7-9 and TRBJ2-7; 13 bases match TRBD2. The germline V gene has CDR1 SEHNR and CDR2 FQNEAQ (reference sequence). V lost 8 bases and J lost 3; bases outside the gene matches: 19. The CDR3 spans 19 residues. The CDR3 nucleotides are TGTGCCAGCGAGGGAAGGGGACTAGCGGGACGGGGCTCCAGCTACGAGCAGTACTTC. Encoded protein: CASEGRGLAGRGSSYEQYF.

To note about this clonotype: Since the CDR3 does not end with the conserved phenylalanine or tryptophan, this likely comes from a read error. V usage is TRBV13 and J usage is TRBJ2-4; no firm D call. The V and J ends lost 8 bases and 5 bases respectively, with 13 bases between them. CDR3 length equals 13 residues. Germline CDR1 PRHDT, CDR2 FYEKMQ (reference sequence). The CDR3 reads CASLLRDQNIQYL. The CDR3 nucleotides read TGTGCCAGCTTGCTGCGAGACCAAAACATTCAGTACTTA.

This clonotype has more than one count but fewer than ten. The rearrangement uses TRBV12-3 or TRBV12-4 and TRBJ2-1, with 11 bases fitting TRBD1. The CDR3 is made up of 14 amino acids. V shed 5 bases and J 8 bases; nucleotides not matched to a gene: 5. The CDR3 loop is CASSLGQGAYEQFF. The CDR3 DNA reads as TGTGCCAGCAGTCTCGGACAGGGGGCGTATGAGCAGTTCTTC.